What follows is one T cell receptor beta chain and its context. The data were taken from a study of CD8+ T cells in alopecia areata. Extracted RNA was reverse transcribed into cDNA, the sequencing template. Assay: immunoSEQ multiplex PCR; the TCRdb copy retains only in-frame clones and omits some. The table has fewer than 110,000 clones, about four fifths seen once. The treatment here: oral pan-JAK inhibitor, 5-10 mg twice daily. CDR1 and CDR2 (germline): SEHNR, FQNEAQ (reference sequence). V shed 10 bases, J shed 2 bases, and the junction held 16 bases outside the gene matches. The CDR3 runs 16 residues.

The input for sequencing was CD8+ T cells sorted from blood, taken at week 24, from a patient treated with tofacitinib. The rearrangement uses TRBV7-9 and TRBJ2-5; TRBD1 aligns across 7 bases. The clonotype originates from a human donor with alopecia areata. The DNA of the CDR3 is TGTGCCACCTCTTTCCGGGACAGAGGGGTTCAAGAGACCCAGTACTTC. Translating gives CATSFRDRGVQETQYF. Full variable domain (rest looked up from reference TRBV7-9 and TRBJ2-5): DTGVSQNPRHKITKRGQNVTFRCDPISEHNRLYWYRQTLGQGPEFLTYFQNEAQLEKSRLLSDRFSAERPKGSFSTLEIQRTEQGDSAMYLCATSFRDRGVQETQYFGPGTRLLVL.